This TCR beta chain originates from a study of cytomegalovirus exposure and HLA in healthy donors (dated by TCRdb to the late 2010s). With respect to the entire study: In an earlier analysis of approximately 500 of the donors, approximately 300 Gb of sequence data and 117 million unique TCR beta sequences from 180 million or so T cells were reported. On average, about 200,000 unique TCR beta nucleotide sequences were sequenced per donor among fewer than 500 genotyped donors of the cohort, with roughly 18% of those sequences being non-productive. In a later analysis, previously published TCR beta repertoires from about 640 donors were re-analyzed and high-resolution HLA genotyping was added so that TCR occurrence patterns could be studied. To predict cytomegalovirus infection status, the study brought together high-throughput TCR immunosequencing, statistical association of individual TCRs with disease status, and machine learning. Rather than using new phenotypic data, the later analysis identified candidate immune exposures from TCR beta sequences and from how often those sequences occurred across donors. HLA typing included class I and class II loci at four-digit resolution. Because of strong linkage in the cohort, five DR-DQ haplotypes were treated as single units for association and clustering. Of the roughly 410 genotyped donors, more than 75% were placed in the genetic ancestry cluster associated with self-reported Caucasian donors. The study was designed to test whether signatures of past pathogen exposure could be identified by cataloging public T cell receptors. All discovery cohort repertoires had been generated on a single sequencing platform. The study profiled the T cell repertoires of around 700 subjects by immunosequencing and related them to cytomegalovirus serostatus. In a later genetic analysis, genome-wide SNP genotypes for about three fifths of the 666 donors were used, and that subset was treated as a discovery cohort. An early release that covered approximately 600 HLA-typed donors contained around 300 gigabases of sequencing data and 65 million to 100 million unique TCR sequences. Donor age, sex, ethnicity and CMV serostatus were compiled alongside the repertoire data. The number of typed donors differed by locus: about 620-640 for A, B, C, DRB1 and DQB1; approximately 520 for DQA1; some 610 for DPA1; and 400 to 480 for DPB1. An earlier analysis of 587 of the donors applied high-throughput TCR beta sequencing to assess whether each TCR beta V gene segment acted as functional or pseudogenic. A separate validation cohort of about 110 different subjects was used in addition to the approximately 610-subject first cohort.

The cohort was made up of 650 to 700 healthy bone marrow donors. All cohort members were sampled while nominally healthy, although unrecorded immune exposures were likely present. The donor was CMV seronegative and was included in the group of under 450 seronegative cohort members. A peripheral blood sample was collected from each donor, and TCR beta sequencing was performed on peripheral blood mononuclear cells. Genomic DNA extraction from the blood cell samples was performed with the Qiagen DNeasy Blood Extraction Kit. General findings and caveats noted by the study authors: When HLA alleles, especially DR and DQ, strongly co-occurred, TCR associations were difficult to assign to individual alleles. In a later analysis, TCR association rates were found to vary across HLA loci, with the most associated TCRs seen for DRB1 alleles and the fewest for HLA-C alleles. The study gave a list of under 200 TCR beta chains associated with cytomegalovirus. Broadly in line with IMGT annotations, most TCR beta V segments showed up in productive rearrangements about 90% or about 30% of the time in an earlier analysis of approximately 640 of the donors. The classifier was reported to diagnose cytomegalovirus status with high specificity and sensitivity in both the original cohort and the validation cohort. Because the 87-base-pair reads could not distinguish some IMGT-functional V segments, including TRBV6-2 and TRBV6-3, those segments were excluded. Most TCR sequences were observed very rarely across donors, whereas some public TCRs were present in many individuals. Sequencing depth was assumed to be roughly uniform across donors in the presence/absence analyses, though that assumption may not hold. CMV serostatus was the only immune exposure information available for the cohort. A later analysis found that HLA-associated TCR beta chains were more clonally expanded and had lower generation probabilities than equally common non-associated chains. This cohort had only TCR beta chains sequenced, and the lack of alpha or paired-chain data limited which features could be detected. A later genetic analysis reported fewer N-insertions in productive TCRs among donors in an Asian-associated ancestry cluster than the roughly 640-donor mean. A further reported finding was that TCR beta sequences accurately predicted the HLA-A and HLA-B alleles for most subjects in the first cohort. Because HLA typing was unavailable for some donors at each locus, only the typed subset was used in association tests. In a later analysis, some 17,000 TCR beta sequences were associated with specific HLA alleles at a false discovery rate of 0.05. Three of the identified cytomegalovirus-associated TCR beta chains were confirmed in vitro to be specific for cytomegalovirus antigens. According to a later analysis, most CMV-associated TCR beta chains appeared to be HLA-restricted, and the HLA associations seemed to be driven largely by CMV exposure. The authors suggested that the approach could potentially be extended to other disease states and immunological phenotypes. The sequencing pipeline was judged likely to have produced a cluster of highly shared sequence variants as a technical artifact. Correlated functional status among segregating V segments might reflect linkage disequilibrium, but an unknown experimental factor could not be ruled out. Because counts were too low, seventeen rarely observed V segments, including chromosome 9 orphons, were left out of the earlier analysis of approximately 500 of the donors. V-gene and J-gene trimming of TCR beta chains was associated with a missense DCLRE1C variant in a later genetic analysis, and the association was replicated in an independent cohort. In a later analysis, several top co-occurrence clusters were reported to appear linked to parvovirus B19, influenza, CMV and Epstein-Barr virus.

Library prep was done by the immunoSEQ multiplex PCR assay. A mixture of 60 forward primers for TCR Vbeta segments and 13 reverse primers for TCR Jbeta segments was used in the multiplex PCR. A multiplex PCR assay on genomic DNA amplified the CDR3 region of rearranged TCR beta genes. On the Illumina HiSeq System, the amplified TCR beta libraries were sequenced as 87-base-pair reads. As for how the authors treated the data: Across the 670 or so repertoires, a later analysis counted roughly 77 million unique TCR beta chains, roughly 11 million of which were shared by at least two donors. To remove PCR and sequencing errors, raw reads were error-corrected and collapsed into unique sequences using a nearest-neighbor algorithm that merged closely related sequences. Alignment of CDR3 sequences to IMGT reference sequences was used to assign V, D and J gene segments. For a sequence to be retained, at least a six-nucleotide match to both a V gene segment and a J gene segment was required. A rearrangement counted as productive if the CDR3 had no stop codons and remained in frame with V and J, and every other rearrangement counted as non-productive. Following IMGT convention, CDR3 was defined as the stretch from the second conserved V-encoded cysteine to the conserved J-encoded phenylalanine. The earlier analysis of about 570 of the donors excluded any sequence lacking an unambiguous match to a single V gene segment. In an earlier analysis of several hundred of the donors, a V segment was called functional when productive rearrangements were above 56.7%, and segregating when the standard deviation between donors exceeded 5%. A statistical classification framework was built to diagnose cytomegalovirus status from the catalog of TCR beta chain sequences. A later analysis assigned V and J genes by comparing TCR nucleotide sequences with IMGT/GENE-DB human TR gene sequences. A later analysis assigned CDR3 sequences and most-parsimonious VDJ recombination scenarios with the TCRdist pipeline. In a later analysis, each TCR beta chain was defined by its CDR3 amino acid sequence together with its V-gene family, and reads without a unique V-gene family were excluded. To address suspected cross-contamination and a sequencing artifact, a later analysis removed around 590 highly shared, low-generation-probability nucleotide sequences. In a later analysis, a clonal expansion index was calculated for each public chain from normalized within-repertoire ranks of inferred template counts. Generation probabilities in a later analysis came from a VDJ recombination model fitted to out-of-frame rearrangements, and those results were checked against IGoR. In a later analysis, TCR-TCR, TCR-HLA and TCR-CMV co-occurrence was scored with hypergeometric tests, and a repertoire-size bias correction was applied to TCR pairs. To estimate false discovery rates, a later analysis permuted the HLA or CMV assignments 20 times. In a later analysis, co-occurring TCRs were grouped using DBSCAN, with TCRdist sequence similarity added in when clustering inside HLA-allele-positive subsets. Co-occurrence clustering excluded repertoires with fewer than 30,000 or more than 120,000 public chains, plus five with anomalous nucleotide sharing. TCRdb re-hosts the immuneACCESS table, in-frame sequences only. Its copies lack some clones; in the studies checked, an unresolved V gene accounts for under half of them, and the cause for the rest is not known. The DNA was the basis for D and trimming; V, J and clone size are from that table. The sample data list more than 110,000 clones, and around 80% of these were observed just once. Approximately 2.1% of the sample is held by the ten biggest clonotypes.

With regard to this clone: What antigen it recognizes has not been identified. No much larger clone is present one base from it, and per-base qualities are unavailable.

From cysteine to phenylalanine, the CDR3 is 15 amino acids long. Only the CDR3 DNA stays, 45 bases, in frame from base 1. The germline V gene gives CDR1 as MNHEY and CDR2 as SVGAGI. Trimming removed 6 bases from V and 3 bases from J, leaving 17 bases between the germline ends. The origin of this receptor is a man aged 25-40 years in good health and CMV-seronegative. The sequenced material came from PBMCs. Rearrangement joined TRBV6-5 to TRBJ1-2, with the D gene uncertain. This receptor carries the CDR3 CASSDGSYPDYGYTF. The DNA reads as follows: TGTGCCAGCAGCGACGGGTCATACCCTGACTATGGCTACACCTTC.